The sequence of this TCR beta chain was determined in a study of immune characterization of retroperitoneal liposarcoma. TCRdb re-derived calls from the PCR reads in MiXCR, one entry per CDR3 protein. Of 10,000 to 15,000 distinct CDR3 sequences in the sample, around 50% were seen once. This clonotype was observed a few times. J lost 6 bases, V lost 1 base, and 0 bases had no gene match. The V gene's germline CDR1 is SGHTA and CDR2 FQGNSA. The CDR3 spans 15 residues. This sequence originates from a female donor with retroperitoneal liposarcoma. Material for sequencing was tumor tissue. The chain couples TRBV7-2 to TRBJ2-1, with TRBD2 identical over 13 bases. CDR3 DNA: TGTGCCAGCAGCTTAGGGACTAGCGGGGGCAATGAGCAGTTCTTC. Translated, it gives CASSLGTSGGNEQFF.